The 20 T cell receptor beta chains given below trace back to one sample, sequenced in a study of cytomegalovirus exposure and HLA in healthy donors. The PCR made use of 60 Vbeta and 13 Jbeta primers. Method: immunoSEQ multiplex PCR; TCRdb's copy keeps in-frame clones and lacks some. The top ten hold around 0.96% of the sample, which has about 160,000 clones, around 79% seen once. Material: PBMCs. Receptors were obtained from a woman in her 50s in good health and CMV-seropositive.

The chain carries TRBV14 and TRBJ1-1; possibly TRBD1 for D (6 bases). The germline V gene has CDR1 SGHDN and CDR2 FVKESK. V was shortened by 4 bases and J by 5 bases, with 17 bases between the two germline ends. The CDR3 sequence is 15 residues long. CDR3 sequence (DNA): TGTGCCAGCAGCCCAACAGGGAAGGGGCAAACTGAAGCTTTCTTT. Amino acids: CASSPTGKGQTEAFF.

This chain connects TRBV9 to TRBJ2-7, with D possibly being TRBD2 (5 bases). Looked up from germline, CDR1 is SGDLS and CDR2 is YYNGEE. V gave up 4 bases and J gave up 2 bases, with 13 bases separating them. This CDR3 contains 14 residues. CDR3 in DNA: TGTGCCAGCAGCCCTAGGACTGCAGCCTACGAGCAGTACTTC. Protein: CASSPRTAAYEQYF.

The chain joins TRBV28 to TRBJ2-6; possible D gene TRBD2, 7 bases. CDR3 length: 17 residues. Trimming took 7 bases from V and 1 from J, leaving 17 bases between them. The germline V gene encodes CDR1 MDHEN and CDR2 SYDVKM. CDR3 in DNA: TGTGCCAGCACCGTCGGGGGGCTTGTGTCTGGGGCCAACGTCCTGACTTTC. Its protein is CASTVGGLVSGANVLTF.

V is TRBV6-6 and J is TRBJ2-1; TRBD2 matches 14 bases. The V gene's germline CDR1 is MNHNY and CDR2 SVGAGI (reference sequence). With 6 bases clipped from V and 7 bases from J, the junction kept 8 bases outside the gene matches. The length of the CDR3 is 16 residues. Here the CDR3 DNA reads TGTGCCAGCAGCCCCTCCGGGACTAGCGGGAGAAATGAGCAGTTCTTC. This sequence encodes CASSPSGTSGRNEQFF.

The sample holds a few counts of this clone. The J gene is TRBJ2-1, the V gene TRBV2, with 11 positions matching TRBD1. The CDR3 loop spans 15 amino acids. CDR1 and CDR2 from the germline V gene are SNHLY and FYNNEI. Losses at the gene ends were 2 bases for V and 7 bases for J; bases not matched to a gene: 4. The CDR3 loop reads CASSEPGQGENEQFF. DNA of the CDR3: TGTGCCAGCAGTGAACCGGGACAGGGGGAGAATGAGCAGTTCTTC.

The chain couples TRBV7-6 to TRBJ2-5; D is perhaps TRBD1 (6 bases). Germline CDR1 and CDR2: SGHVS and FNYEAQ. The CDR3 extends over 13 amino acids. Between the trimmed V and J ends, which lost 4 bases and 3 bases, there was a span of 9 bases. CDR3: CASSWTAKETQYF. The CDR3 DNA reads as TGTGCCAGCAGCTGGACAGCGAAAGAGACCCAGTACTTC.

V and J are TRBV29-1 and TRBJ2-7, with 8 bases aligning to TRBD2. The length of the CDR3 is 13 residues. J gave up 2 bases and V 6 bases, and 6 bases lay outside the gene matches. Per the germline V gene, CDR1 is SQVTM and CDR2 is ANQGSEA. CDR3 sequence reads: CSVKRESTYEQYF. CDR3 coding DNA: TGCAGCGTAAAGCGGGAGTCCACCTACGAGCAGTACTTC.

V and J are TRBV4-1 and TRBJ2-3; 8 bases match TRBD1. The CDR3 totals 16 residues. Germline V gene sequence: CDR1 MGHRA, CDR2 YSYEKL. Germline trimming cut 4 bases from V and 2 bases from J; bases unmatched to any gene: 8. The CDR3 sequence is CASSPRTGTPTDTQYF. The CDR3 bases are TGCGCCAGCAGCCCCCGGACAGGGACTCCCACAGATACGCAGTATTTT.

V and J are TRBV18 and TRBJ2-3, with 8 bases matching TRBD1. CDR1 and CDR2 (germline): KGHSH, LQKENI. The ends lost 4 bases at V and 0 bases at J; junction bases unmatched: 12. This CDR3 spans 18 amino acids. As DNA, the CDR3 is TGTGCCAGCTCACGAACACCGGGACAGGCATCTAGCACAGATACGCAGTATTTT. Residues: CASSRTPGQASSTDTQYF.

The J gene is TRBJ1-2, the V gene TRBV7-9, with D unclear. Germline loops: CDR1 SEHNR, CDR2 FQNEAQ (reference sequence). Trimming cost V 5 bases and J 8 bases, with 12 bases left between them. The CDR3 totals 12 residues. The CDR3, as DNA: TGTGCCAGCAGCCAATATATGGAGGGCTACACCTTC. Protein: CASSQYMEGYTF.

This clone was detected once. The V gene is TRBV5-6, the J gene TRBJ1-4; 9 bases fit TRBD1. V lost 5 bases and J lost 8; bases outside the gene matches: 10. The CDR3 is 15 amino acids. Germline assignment: CDR1 SGHDT and CDR2 YYEEEE. CDR3 nucleotides: TGTGCCAGCAGTCCGACCGGGACAGGGAGAGAAAAACTGTTTTTT. The encoded protein is CASSPTGTGREKLFF.

The V and J genes are TRBV19 and TRBJ2-7; TRBD1 aligns across 7 bases. Trimming cost V 6 bases and J 0 bases; bases outside gene matches: 5. The CDR3 runs to 14 residues. Germline V gene sequence: CDR1 LNHDA, CDR2 SQIVND (reference sequence). DNA of the CDR3: TGTGCCAGTAGCTGGGACAGCGTCTCCTACGAGCAGTACTTC. It is translated as CASSWDSVSYEQYF.

The V call is TRBV28, the J call TRBJ1-2; TRBD1 matches at 8 bases. Germline assignment: CDR1 MDHEN and CDR2 SYDVKM. The junction had 10 bases not matched to a gene; V was cut back by 6 bases and J by 4 bases. The CDR3 has 15 amino acids. CDR3 protein: CASRPGQGGIYGYTF. CDR3 nucleotide sequence: TGTGCCAGCAGACCTGGACAGGGTGGTATCTATGGCTACACCTTC.

The chain links TRBV7-9 to TRBJ1-2, with 12 bases aligning to TRBD1. CDR1 SEHNR and CDR2 FQNEAQ come from the germline V gene (reference sequence). The CDR3 spans 17 residues. The junction had 6 bases not matched to a gene; V was cut back by 1 base and J by 3 bases. The CDR3 loop reads CASSLEFGTGGDYGYTF. The CDR3, as DNA: TGTGCCAGCAGCTTAGAATTTGGGACAGGGGGCGACTATGGCTACACCTTC.

The rearrangement joins TRBV4-1 to TRBJ1-5; TRBD1 agrees at 7 bases. V lost 1 base, J lost 11 bases, and 14 bases stayed unmatched. CDR1 and CDR2 from the germline V gene are MGHRA and YSYEKL. CDR3 size: 16 residues. The CDR3 region is CASSQGTGKASWAQHF. The CDR3 DNA reads as TGCGCCAGCAGCCAAGGGACAGGCAAGGCGTCTTGGGCCCAGCATTTT.

This chain uses TRBV9 with TRBJ1-3; D unclear. Germline assignment: CDR1 SGDLS and CDR2 YYNGEE. This CDR3 is built from 15 residues. Trimming left V 3 bases short and J 0 bases short, with 10 bases between. CDR3 region: CASSDGLNSGNTIYF. The CDR3, as DNA: TGTGCCAGCAGCGATGGACTGAACTCTGGAAACACCATATATTTT.

V gene TRBV5-6 combines with J gene TRBJ2-5; tentative D call: TRBD1 (6 bases). Per the germline V gene, CDR1 is SGHDT and CDR2 is YYEEEE. V was trimmed by 0 bases and J by 4 bases, leaving 7 bases between them. CDR3 size: 13 residues. In nucleotides, the CDR3 is TGTGCCAGCAGCTTGGTGGACAGAGAGACCCAGTACTTC. This sequence encodes CASSLVDRETQYF. Together with reference TRBV5-6 and TRBJ2-5, the CDR3 gives the full variable domain: DAGVTQSPTHLIKTRGQQVTLRCSPKSGHDTVSWYQQALGQGPQFIFQYYEEEERQRGNFPDRFSGHQFPNYSSELNVNALLLGDSALYLCASSLVDRETQYFGPGTRLLVL.

This rearrangement joins TRBV29-1 to TRBJ2-1, with TRBD2 matching 9 bases. Germline V gene data show CDR1 as SQVTM and CDR2 as ANQGSEA. The V gene end was trimmed by 3 bases and the J gene end by 5 bases; junction bases not matched to a gene: 5. The CDR3 extends over 14 amino acids. The CDR3 region is CSVDMTSGNNEQFF. CDR3 in DNA: TGCAGCGTTGATATGACTAGCGGAAACAATGAGCAGTTCTTC.

The rearrangement joins TRBV5-4 to TRBJ2-5; D is unresolved. With 2 bases removed from V and 2 bases from J, the gap between germline ends came to 7 bases. This CDR3 is 13 amino acids long. The germline V gene encodes CDR1 SGHNT and CDR2 YYREEE (reference sequence). CDR3 loop: CASSFPRQETQYF. The CDR3 nucleotides read TGTGCCAGCAGCTTTCCCAGGCAAGAGACCCAGTACTTC.

This chain links TRBV7-2 with TRBJ2-2; 13 bases match TRBD2. Trimming took 0 bases from V and 5 from J; bases not matched to a gene: 3. Germline-derived CDR1 and CDR2 are SGHTA and FQGNSA. This CDR3 is built from 17 residues. The CDR3 region has the DNA TGTGCCAGCAGCTTAGCCCGGACTAGCGGGAGTACCGGGGAGCTGTTTTTT. Its protein is CASSLARTSGSTGELFF.